This T cell receptor beta chain emerged from a study of cytomegalovirus exposure and HLA in healthy donors. Use of 60 Vbeta and 13 Jbeta primers characterized the PCR. Authors' analysis steps: Counted up in a later analysis, unique TCR beta chains came to about 80 million, with around 10 million shared. Here immunoSEQ multiplex PCR was the method, and the copy in TCRdb shows in-frame clones only, minus some. Clone size and the V and J calls come from that table; the DNA yielded D and trimming. The sample lists 120,000 or so clones, roughly four fifths occurring once. CDR1 is SGHVS, CDR2 FNYEAQ, per germline. The CDR3 sequence is 20 residues long. Trimming removed 0 bases from V and 0 bases from J, with 21 bases in between. General study findings and limits: Later genetic work tied a missense DCLRE1C variant to beta-chain V and J trimming. There were some V segments, including TRBV6-2 and TRBV6-3, excluded as indistinguishable.

Turning to this clone: Its antigen is unknown.

V is TRBV7-6 and J is TRBJ1-5; D may be TRBD1 (6 bases). Sequencing was performed on PBMCs. The sequence was collected from a male donor in good health and CMV-seropositive. The CDR3 protein is CASSLAPTGPRFPSNQPQHF. The DNA for the CDR3 is TGTGCCAGCAGCTTAGCGCCTACAGGGCCTCGATTCCCTAGCAATCAGCCCCAGCATTTT.